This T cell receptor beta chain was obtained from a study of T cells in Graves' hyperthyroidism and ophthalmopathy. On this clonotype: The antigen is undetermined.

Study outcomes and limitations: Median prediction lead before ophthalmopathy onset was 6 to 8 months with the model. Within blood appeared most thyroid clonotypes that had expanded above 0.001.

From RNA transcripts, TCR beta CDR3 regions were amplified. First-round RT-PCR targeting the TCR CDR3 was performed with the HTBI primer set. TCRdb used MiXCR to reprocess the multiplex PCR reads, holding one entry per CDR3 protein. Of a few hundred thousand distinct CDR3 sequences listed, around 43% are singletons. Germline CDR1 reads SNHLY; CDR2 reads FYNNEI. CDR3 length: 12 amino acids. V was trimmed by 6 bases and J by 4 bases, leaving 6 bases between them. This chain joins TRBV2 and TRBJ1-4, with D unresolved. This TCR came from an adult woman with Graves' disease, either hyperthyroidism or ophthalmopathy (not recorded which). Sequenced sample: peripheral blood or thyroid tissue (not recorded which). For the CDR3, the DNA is TGTGCCAGCAGCTACTTTAATGAAAAACTGTTTTTT. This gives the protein CASSYFNEKLFF. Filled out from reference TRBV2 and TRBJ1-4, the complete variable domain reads EPEVTQTPSHQVTQMGQEVILRCVPISNHLYFYWYRQILGQKVEFLVSFYNNEISEKSEIFDDQFSVERPDGSNFTLKIRSTKLEDSAMYFCASSYFNEKLFFGSGTQLSVL.